These T cell receptor beta chains were read from a single sample in a study of blood T cell repertoires in COVID-19. Some clones are missing from TCRdb's copy, which holds only in-frame ones; the method was immunoSEQ multiplex PCR. The sample shows over 120,000 clones, around 79% of them seen only once. Sequencing was carried out using peripheral blood. The origin of the receptors is a woman aged 70-85 years with COVID-19, enrolled during active disease. Both conserved end residues are part of each CDR3. Fields, in order: J gene, V gene, CDR3 protein.

j_call: TRBJ1-4; v_call: TRBV7-9; cdr3_aa: CASSLRPQGGEKLFF
j_call: TRBJ2-5; v_call: TRBV7-9; cdr3_aa: CASSSGASGQETQYF
j_call: TRBJ2-3; v_call: TRBV6-5; cdr3_aa: CASSYSWQASTDTQYF
j_call: TRBJ1-1; v_call: TRBV27; cdr3_aa: CASSFWQSGEAFF
j_call: TRBJ1-2; v_call: TRBV19; cdr3_aa: CASSPQGHYGYTF
j_call: TRBJ1-6; v_call: TRBV19; cdr3_aa: CASSLQGIYNSPLHF
j_call: TRBJ1-6; v_call: TRBV15; cdr3_aa: CATRRGRVDSPLHF
j_call: TRBJ1-2; v_call: TRBV4-1; cdr3_aa: CASSLNDAGYGYTF
j_call: TRBJ2-1; v_call: TRBV3-1/TRBV3-2; cdr3_aa: CASSQGGGSYNEQFF
j_call: TRBJ2-7; v_call: TRBV27; cdr3_aa: CASTRAGGSHEQYF
j_call: TRBJ2-7; v_call: TRBV7-2; cdr3_aa: CASSPPKYEQYF
j_call: TRBJ2-3; v_call: TRBV27; cdr3_aa: CASSRKSGTVPSTDTQYF
j_call: TRBJ1-6; v_call: TRBV5-4; cdr3_aa: CASSLGDSYNSPLHF
j_call: TRBJ1-6; v_call: TRBV3-1/TRBV3-2; cdr3_aa: CASSQGSGQANSPLHF
j_call: TRBJ1-5; v_call: TRBV20-1; cdr3_aa: CSASSLGQGSVGGLAQHF
j_call: TRBJ1-2; v_call: TRBV5-1; cdr3_aa: CASSSGTGSYGYTF
j_call: TRBJ1-4; v_call: TRBV3-1/TRBV3-2; cdr3_aa: CASSQGEGAAADEKLFF
j_call: TRBJ2-3; v_call: TRBV4-3; cdr3_aa: CASSQAPTSGGRGDTQYF
j_call: TRBJ2-2; v_call: TRBV6-5; cdr3_aa: CASSRNTGELFF
j_call: TRBJ1-1; v_call: TRBV5-1; cdr3_aa: CASSLRDTEAFF
j_call: TRBJ2-2; v_call: TRBV2; cdr3_aa: CASRARERGSLELFF
j_call: TRBJ1-6; v_call: TRBV6-5; cdr3_aa: CASSLRGSISPLHF
j_call: TRBJ1-2; v_call: TRBV9; cdr3_aa: CASSVGGLANYGYTF
j_call: TRBJ2-5; v_call: TRBV5-1; cdr3_aa: CASSLKPGLATETQYF
j_call: TRBJ1-1; v_call: TRBV5-6; cdr3_aa: CASSLGQRNTEAFF
j_call: TRBJ1-2; v_call: TRBV3-1/TRBV3-2; cdr3_aa: CASSQDGWGRSYGYTF
j_call: TRBJ2-3; v_call: TRBV30; cdr3_aa: CAWSPGVADTQYF
j_call: TRBJ1-5; v_call: TRBV27; cdr3_aa: CASSPGGNQPQHF
j_call: TRBJ1-1; v_call: TRBV5-1; cdr3_aa: CASSTTGSTEAFF
j_call: TRBJ1-4; v_call: TRBV28; cdr3_aa: CASSQTGDNEKLFF
j_call: TRBJ1-3; v_call: TRBV5-8; cdr3_aa: CASSSTDRVKSGNTIYF
j_call: TRBJ2-5; v_call: TRBV9; cdr3_aa: CASSAGLQETQYF
j_call: TRBJ2-7; v_call: TRBV11-2; cdr3_aa: CASSLVNGLAGAYEQYF
j_call: TRBJ1-1; v_call: TRBV29-1; cdr3_aa: CSVGGGIPNTEAFF
j_call: TRBJ1-4; v_call: TRBV10-1; cdr3_aa: CASRLGAGTDEKLFF
j_call: TRBJ1-2; v_call: TRBV7-9; cdr3_aa: CASSLAEGKGGYTF
j_call: TRBJ1-6; v_call: TRBV5-5; cdr3_aa: CASYQGGLSPLHF
j_call: TRBJ1-1; v_call: TRBV20-1; cdr3_aa: CSALGQSEAFF
j_call: TRBJ1-2; v_call: TRBV6-5; cdr3_aa: CASSNRAMAGGYTF
j_call: TRBJ2-5; v_call: TRBV9; cdr3_aa: CASSLGSKPPETQYF
j_call: TRBJ2-6; v_call: TRBV10-3; cdr3_aa: CAISEWGVTGKLNSGANVLTF
j_call: TRBJ1-5; v_call: TRBV7-8; cdr3_aa: CASSQRGGLNQPQHF
j_call: TRBJ2-7; v_call: TRBV16; cdr3_aa: CASSKEGNYEQYF
j_call: TRBJ2-3; v_call: TRBV6-2/TRBV6-3; cdr3_aa: CASSYPLAGASDTQYF
j_call: TRBJ2-5; v_call: TRBV11-2; cdr3_aa: CASSLVLAGARGTQYF
j_call: TRBJ1-5; v_call: TRBV24-1; cdr3_aa: CATQQSNQPQHF
j_call: TRBJ1-1; v_call: TRBV2; cdr3_aa: CASSGGGTEAFF
j_call: TRBJ1-1; v_call: TRBV28; cdr3_aa: CASNGLSTEAFF
j_call: TRBJ1-4; v_call: TRBV29-1; cdr3_aa: CSVGGGFNNEKLFF
j_call: TRBJ1-1; v_call: TRBV3-1/TRBV3-2; cdr3_aa: CASSQVLAGRFGITEAFF